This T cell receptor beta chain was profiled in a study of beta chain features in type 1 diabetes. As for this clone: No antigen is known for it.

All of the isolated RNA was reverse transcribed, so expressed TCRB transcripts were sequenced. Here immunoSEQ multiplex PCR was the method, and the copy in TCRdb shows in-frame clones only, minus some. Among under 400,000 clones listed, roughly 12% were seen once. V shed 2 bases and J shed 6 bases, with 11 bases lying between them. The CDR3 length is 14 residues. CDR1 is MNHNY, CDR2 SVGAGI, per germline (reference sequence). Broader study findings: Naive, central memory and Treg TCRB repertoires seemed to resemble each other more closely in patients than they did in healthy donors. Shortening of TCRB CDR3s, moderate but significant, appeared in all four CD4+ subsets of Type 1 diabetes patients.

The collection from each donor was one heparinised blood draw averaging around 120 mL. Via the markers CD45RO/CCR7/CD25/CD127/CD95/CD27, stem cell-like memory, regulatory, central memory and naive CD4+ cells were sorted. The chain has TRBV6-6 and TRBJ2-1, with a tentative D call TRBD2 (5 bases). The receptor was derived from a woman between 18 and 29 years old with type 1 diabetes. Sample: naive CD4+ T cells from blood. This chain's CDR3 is CASSYRTVINEQFF. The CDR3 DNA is TGTGCCAGCAGTTACCGGACTGTGATCAATGAGCAGTTCTTC.